These T cell receptor beta chains were read from a single sample in a study of blood T cell repertoires in COVID-19. Produced via immunoSEQ multiplex PCR; TCRdb's table is partial and in-frame only. The repertoire holds 230,000 or so clones, with roughly 84% as singletons. Sequenced: peripheral blood. The source is a man aged 40-49 years who had recovered from COVID-19. CDR3s include the opening cysteine and the closing phenylalanine or tryptophan. D genes are given only for firm matches. Only some rows state a clone size, as once, few, many or a class for expanded clones.

>.|TRBJ2-7|.|TRBV5-1|14
TGCGCCAGCAGCTTCTTGGGCCAAAACTACGAGCAGTACTTC
CASSFLGQNYEQYF
>.|TRBJ2-1|.|TRBV2|11
TGTGCCAGCAGTCCGGGACACGAGCAGTTCTTC
CASSPGHEQFF
>TRBD1|TRBJ1-4|.|TRBV7-8|16
TGTGCCAGCAGCTTACGTCGGACAGGGATTAATGAAAAACTGTTTTTT
CASSLRRTGINEKLFF
>.|TRBJ1-2|.|TRBV3-1/TRBV3-2|14
TGTGCCAGCAGCCTTCGGACTGCGTCGGGTGGCTACACCTTC
CASSLRTASGGYTF
>TRBD2|TRBJ2-3|.|TRBV10-3|14
TGTGCCATCAGTGGTAGCGGGAGTACAGATACGCAGTATTTT
CAISGSGSTDTQYF
>TRBD2|TRBJ2-7|.|TRBV25-1|16
TGTGCCAGCAGTGACCCCGGGACTAGCATTCCCTACGAGCAGTACTTC
CASSDPGTSIPYEQYF
>TRBD2|TRBJ2-1|.|TRBV7-2|14
TGTGCCAGCAGCTTAAACGGGGGGGCCAATGAGCAGTTCTTC
CASSLNGGANEQFF
>TRBD2|TRBJ2-7|once|TRBV19|17
TGTGCCAGTGCCGAGAGCGGGAGGGCCGTACGGTCCTACGAGCAGTACTTC
CASAESGRAVRSYEQYF
>.|TRBJ2-5|few|TRBV6-1|15
TGTGCCAGCAGTGAAGGAGGGGGTTCGGTAGAGACCCAGTACTTC
CASSEGGGSVETQYF
>.|TRBJ1-2|.|TRBV7-8|13
TGTGCCAGCAGCCGAGATACTTTCTATGGCTACACCTTC
CASSRDTFYGYTF
>.|TRBJ1-3|.|TRBV9|16
TGTGCCAGCAGCCCTAGTGGGACAAACTTTGGAAACACCATATATTTT
CASSPSGTNFGNTIYF
>.|TRBJ2-1|.|TRBV7-2|14
TGTGCCAGCAGCTTAGATTGGACAGTTGATGAGCAGTTCTTC
CASSLDWTVDEQFF
>TRBD2|TRBJ2-3|.|TRBV3-1/TRBV3-2|16
TGTGCCAGCAGCTCGACGACTAGCGGGGCCACAGATACGCAGTATTTT
CASSSTTSGATDTQYF
>TRBD2|TRBJ2-1|.|TRBV4-1|14
TGCGCCAGCAGCCAAGATAGGGGCGGGAGGGCCTACTTCTTC
CASSQDRGGRAYFF
>.|TRBJ2-3|.|TRBV7-2|14
TGTGCCAGCAGCTTAGCGACAGGAGGAGATACGCAGTATTTT
CASSLATGGDTQYF
>.|TRBJ2-7|.|TRBV2|13
TGTGCCAGCAGTAGACTTACCAGCTACGAGCAGTACTTC
CASSRLTSYEQYF
>TRBD2|TRBJ2-5|many|TRBV6-2/TRBV6-3|15
TGTGCCAGCAGCCACCAGCGGGGCGGACAAGAGACCCAGTACTTC
CASSHQRGGQETQYF
>TRBD1|TRBJ1-5|.|TRBV7-2|16
TGTGCCAGCAGCCTCCGGACAGGGGGCGCGGGGCAGCCCCAGCATTTT
CASSLRTGGAGQPQHF
>TRBD1|TRBJ1-2|.|TRBV3-1/TRBV3-2|14
TGTGCCAGCAGCCAAGCACAGGGGGCGAATGGCTACACCTTC
CASSQAQGANGYTF
>TRBD1|TRBJ1-1|.|TRBV10-3|14
TGTGCCATCAGCGAGACAGGGTCGTCCACTGAAGCTTTCTTT
CAISETGSSTEAFF
>TRBD1|TRBJ1-6|few|TRBV5-5|17
TGTGCCAGCAGCGTCCGGGACAGGGGGGCGCTACCCTCACCCCTCCACTTT
CASSVRDRGALPSPLHF
>.|TRBJ1-1|.|TRBV29-1|12
TGCAGCGGCTCCTACGACGGGAGGCGAGCTTTCTTT
CSGSYDGRRAFF
>TRBD2|TRBJ2-5|.|TRBV10-2|16
TGCGCCAGCAGTGGCACCGGGACTAGCGGGAGGGAGACCCAGTACTTC
CASSGTGTSGRETQYF
>.|TRBJ1-5|.|TRBV18|14
TGTGCCAGCTCGCGTACAGATAACAATCAGCCCCAGCATTTT
CASSRTDNNQPQHF
>TRBD1|TRBJ1-2|.|TRBV3-1/TRBV3-2|14
TGTGCCAGCAGCCAAGGGGACAGTAACTATGGCTACACCTTC
CASSQGDSNYGYTF
>TRBD1|TRBJ2-5|.|TRBV30|14
TGTGCCTGGGCCTCCGGGACAGGGACAGAGACCCAGTACTTC
CAWASGTGTETQYF
>.|TRBJ1-3|.|TRBV5-1|15
TGCGCCAGCAGCCTACAGGGTCCCTCTGGAAACACCATATATTTT
CASSLQGPSGNTIYF
>.|TRBJ1-6|once|TRBV5-1|15
TGCGCCAGCAGCTTGGCTCGGGTAGAGAATTCACCCCTCCACTTT
CASSLARVENSPLHF
>.|TRBJ1-2|.|TRBV29-1|12
TGCAGCGCCTACCTGCGGGTACGAGGCTACACCTTC
CSAYLRVRGYTF
>TRBD1|TRBJ1-2|.|TRBV6-1|15
TGTGCCAGCAGTGAATACGGACAGGGCTACTATGGCTACACCTTC
CASSEYGQGYYGYTF
>TRBD2|TRBJ2-3|.|TRBV27|17
TGTGCCAGCAGTGGGGGGGTACTAGCGGGCCCCACAGATACGCAGTATTTT
CASSGGVLAGPTDTQYF
>TRBD1|TRBJ1-2|.|TRBV7-9|15
TGTGCCAGCAGCCCCTGGGACAGGGAAAACTATGGCTACACCTTC
CASSPWDRENYGYTF
>TRBD2|TRBJ2-5|.|TRBV5-4|15
TGTGCCAGCAGCTTGGCGCGGGGGGGCCAAGAGACCCAGTACTTC
CASSLARGGQETQYF
>.|TRBJ2-5|.|TRBV5-4|13
TGTGCCAGCAGCTCCTGGGACTCAGAGACCCAGTACTTC
CASSSWDSETQYF
>.|TRBJ2-3|once|TRBV5-5|14
TGTGCCAGCAGCTTAACAGGGCAAAGCGGTACGCAGTATTTT
CASSLTGQSGTQYF
>.|TRBJ2-2|.|TRBV7-2|13
TGTGCCAGCAGCTCCGGGGGTCCCGGGGAGCTGTTTTTT
CASSSGGPGELFF
>.|TRBJ2-3|.|TRBV2|13
TGTGCCAGCAGTTACCGGAGCACAGATACGCAGTATTTT
CASSYRSTDTQYF
>TRBD1|TRBJ1-3|.|TRBV9|16
TGTGCCAGCAGCCCAAGGGGGCTCCCCTCTGGAAACACCATATATTTT
CASSPRGLPSGNTIYF
>TRBD2|TRBJ2-1|.|TRBV6-4|16
TGTGCCAGCAGTGTTAGCGGGGGGCGGTCCTACAATGAGCAGTTCTTC
CASSVSGGRSYNEQFF
>.|TRBJ1-2|once|TRBV5-6|15
TGTGCCAGCAGCTTGTTTAGTACGGGTGGCTATGGCTACACCTTC
CASSLFSTGGYGYTF
>.|TRBJ2-7|few|TRBV7-2|14
TGTGCCAGCAGCTCCAACTCCTACTCCTACGAGCAGTACTTC
CASSSNSYSYEQYF
>TRBD2|TRBJ2-7|.|TRBV7-2|15
TGTGCCAGCAGCACCCAACCGGGAGGCTCCTACGAGCAGTACTTC
CASSTQPGGSYEQYF
>TRBD1|TRBJ1-1|many|TRBV29-1|10
TGCAGCGGGGAGACAGGGGGCGTTTTCTTT
CSGETGGVFF
>.|TRBJ2-3|once|TRBV5-4|14
TGTGCCAGCAGCTCGACCAACCAGGTATCCCCAGGGTATTTT
CASSSTNQVSPGYF
>.|TRBJ2-3|.|TRBV7-2|12
TGTGCCAGCAGCACCCCGGTAGATACGCAGTATTTT
CASSTPVDTQYF
>.|TRBJ2-3|.|TRBV5-1|14
TGCGCCAGCAGCTTGGGGACTAGCACAGATACGCAGTATTTT
CASSLGTSTDTQYF